Shown below are 9 T cell receptor beta chains from a single sample sequenced in a study of human T cells and chemical hapten exposure. Time point in this sample: patch test 2, 6 weeks after DPC sensitization. The sample's treatment: therapeutic diphenylcyclopropenone sensitization with weekly scalp DPC. MiXCR was run by TCRdb on the RACE reads, yielding one entry per CDR3 protein. The sample shows tens of thousands of distinct CDR3 sequences, about 8% of them seen only once. This material consisted of whole blood, taken in connection with sensitization to the hapten diphenylcyclopropenone (DPC). These receptors were obtained from a woman between 45 and 65 years old with alopecia areata. Some clones in this sample may be carry-over from other donors' samples.

In this sample, this clonotype turned up a few times. This sequence joins TRBV11-2 and TRBJ1-4; 7 bases fit TRBD1. Trimming at V came to 5 bases and at J to 5 bases, leaving 11 bases not matched to a gene. Germline-derived CDR1 and CDR2 are SGHAT and FQNNGV. The CDR3 covers 16 residues. The CDR3 loop is CASSPTAGTVNEKLFF. The DNA for the CDR3 is TGTGCCAGCAGCCCGACCGCCGGGACAGTGAATGAAAAACTGTTTTTT.

The V and J genes are TRBV29-1 and TRBJ1-1; TRBD1 might be the D (6 bases). V was pared by 1 base and J by 6 bases, with 9 bases between. This CDR3 has 12 residues. Germline loops: CDR1 SQVTM, CDR2 ANQGSEA. The CDR3 DNA reads TGCAGCGTTGAAGCGGGGGCGGCTGAAGCTTTCTTT. Its translation is CSVEAGAAEAFF. The whole variable domain, remainder taken from reference TRBV29-1 and TRBJ1-1, is SAVISQKPSRDICQRGTSLTIQCQVDSQVTMMFWYRQQPGQSLTLIATANQGSEATYESGFVIDKFPISRPNLTFSTLTVSNMSPEDSSIYLCSVEAGAAEAFFGQGTRLTVV.

In its sample, this clonotype was seen a few times. This chain links TRBV29-1 with TRBJ2-4; no clear D gene. Germline V gene lookup returns CDR1 SQVTM and CDR2 ANQGSEA. Trimming took off 7 bases at V and 0 bases at J, with 7 bases between the two ends. The CDR3 runs to 12 residues. The CDR3 region has the DNA TGCAGCGCCGAAATAGCCAAAAACATTCAGTACTTC. It codes for CSAEIAKNIQYF.

The gene calls are TRBV29-1 and TRBJ2-2, with D unresolved. The CDR3 is made up of 12 amino acids. Germline-derived CDR1 and CDR2 are SQVTM and ANQGSEA. V was trimmed by 5 bases and J by 5 bases, leaving 9 bases between them. Here the CDR3 DNA reads TGCAGCGTTCTGACGTCGACCGGGGAGCTGTTTTTT. Encoded protein: CSVLTSTGELFF.

The chain recombines TRBV11-2 with TRBJ2-7; D is possibly TRBD1 (7 bases). Trimming cost V 4 bases and J 5 bases, with 18 bases left between them. Per germline, CDR1 SGHAT and CDR2 FQNNGV. The CDR3 loop spans 15 amino acids. CDR3 amino acids: CASSSTRTGLDEQYF. CDR3 nucleotide sequence: TGTGCCAGCAGCTCGACTAGGACAGGTCTCGACGAGCAGTACTTC.

This clonotype was detected many times. The V and J genes are TRBV7-2 and TRBJ1-6; no definite D call. This CDR3 is built from 13 residues. The germline gives CDR1 SGHTA, CDR2 FQGNSA. The V end was cut by 3 bases, the J end by 4 bases, with 4 bases between. CDR3 loop: CASSLDYNSPLHF. The CDR3 DNA reads as TGTGCCAGCAGCTTGGATTATAATTCACCCCTCCACTTT.

This clonotype appeared a few times. The V gene is TRBV27, the J gene TRBJ1-6; TRBD1 is a possible D gene (6 bases). The CDR3 consists of 14 residues. Trimming removed 6 bases from V and 10 bases from J, with 16 bases in between. The germline V gene encodes CDR1 MNHEY and CDR2 SMNVEV (reference sequence). CDR3 nucleotides: TGTGCCAGCAGCAGGGGCGCGGTAGGGTCACCCCTCCACTTT. This codes for CASSRGAVGSPLHF.

The genes are TRBV9 and TRBJ2-1; TRBD2 might be the D (6 bases). Trimming shortened V by 1 base and J by 7 bases, and 12 bases separated the two germline ends. This CDR3 spans 14 amino acids. CDR1 is SGDLS and CDR2 is YYNGEE in the germline V gene. The CDR3 sequence is CASSVTAGTNEQFF. As DNA, the CDR3 is TGTGCCAGCAGCGTAACGGCGGGAACAAATGAGCAGTTCTTC.

This clonotype occurred many times. The chain is built from TRBV14 and TRBJ1-1, with TRBD1 identical over 8 bases. Germline V gene sequence: CDR1 SGHDN, CDR2 FVKESK. With V trimmed by 3 bases and J by 8 bases, 2 bases remained unmatched. This CDR3 contains 12 residues. CDR3 sequence (DNA): TGTGCCAGCAGCCATCGGACAGGGGAAGCTTTCTTT. Residues: CASSHRTGEAFF.